A single sample is the source of the 13 T cell receptor beta chains below, sequenced in a study of blood T cells in healthy people across ages. The second PCR ran roughly 7 to 12 cycles with a sample-barcoded 5' primer and J-beta primers. TCRdb redid the calling of the 5' RACE reads with MiXCR, one entry per CDR3 protein. This sample carries some 1.7 million distinct CDR3 sequences, approximately 30% of them seen once, and the ten largest clones take 7.7%. The sample taken for sequencing was blood. The receptors stem from a woman in her twenties or thirties in good health.

Notes on this clonotype: A much larger clone lies one base from this, so it may be a read error. The chain uses TRBV12-3 or TRBV12-4 and TRBJ2-3, with 12 nucleotides matching TRBD2. The CDR3 covers 20 residues. With 3 bases clipped from V and 2 bases from J, the junction kept 15 bases outside the gene matches. In nucleotides, the CDR3 is TGTGCCAGCAGTTTCGGACTAGCGGGATGTGATTCGGTGTCCACAGATACGCAGTATTTT. Its protein product is CASSFGLAGCDSVSTDTQYF.

This clonotype has a handful of counts. This chain connects TRBV7-9 to TRBJ1-4; no clear D gene. Looked up from germline, CDR1 is SEHNR and CDR2 is FQNEAQ (reference sequence). The V end lost 5 bases, the J end lost 6 bases, and 13 bases lay between the germline ends. The length of the CDR3 is 14 residues. CDR3 sequence (DNA): TGTGCCAGCAGCCCCTATGGCGTTGATGAAAAACTGTTTTTT. It codes for CASSPYGVDEKLFF.

This clonotype came up many times. J is TRBJ2-7 and V is TRBV7-9; a weak D match, TRBD1 (5 bases). Germline CDR1 and CDR2: SEHNR and FQNEAQ (reference sequence). V dropped 2 bases and J dropped 11 bases, with 16 bases sitting between them. The CDR3 spans 13 residues. CDR3 sequence: CASSLTATEREYF. The CDR3 DNA follows: TGTGCCAGCAGCTTAACGGCGACAGAACGAGAGTACTTC.

This clonotype has a handful of counts. The J gene is TRBJ2-3, the V gene TRBV10-3, with D unclear. With 0 bases removed from V and 6 bases from J, the gap between germline ends came to 13 bases. The CDR3 is made up of 15 amino acids. Germline CDR1 is ENHRY and CDR2 is SYGVKD. This CDR3 is CAISESDRPRDTQYF. CDR3 DNA: TGTGCCATCAGTGAGTCGGACCGGCCCCGGGATACGCAGTATTTT.

This clonotype occurred many times. V usage is TRBV24-1 and J usage is TRBJ2-3, with 7 bases fitting TRBD2. The CDR3 contains 15 residues. Germline CDR1 reads KGHDR; CDR2 reads SFDVKD. V lost 9 bases to trimming and J lost 4 bases; unmatched junction nucleotides: 12. The CDR3 DNA reads TGTGCCACCGGCTCCCCGACTAGCACGGCAGATACGCAGTATTTT. Its protein product is CATGSPTSTADTQYF.

This chain joins TRBV5-1 and TRBJ2-2; D call uncertain. Per germline, CDR1 SGHRS and CDR2 YFSETQ. The V end was cut by 6 bases, the J end by 2 bases, with 14 bases between. CDR3 length equals 15 residues. The CDR3 DNA reads as TGCGCCAGCAACTCCTATGAGATAAACACCGGGGAGCTGTTTTTT. Its translation: CASNSYEINTGELFF.

The sample holds a few counts of this clonotype. The chain combines TRBV5-4 with TRBJ2-1; 15 bases fit TRBD2. The CDR3 covers 17 residues. The V gene end was trimmed by 9 bases and the J gene end by 9 bases; junction bases not matched to a gene: 16. Germline V gene sequence: CDR1 SGHNT, CDR2 YYREEE (reference sequence). The CDR3 here is CATPRTSGRAAVGEQFF. CDR3 DNA sequence: TGTGCCACCCCTCGGACTAGCGGGAGGGCCGCGGTAGGTGAGCAGTTCTTC.

This clonotype was picked up one time. This may stem from a read error, because a much larger clone lies one nucleotide away. This chain uses TRBV12-5 with TRBJ2-7; perhaps TRBD1 as D (5 bases). The CDR3 spans 12 residues. V was cut by 0 bases and J by 8 bases, with 8 bases left in between. Germline V gene data show CDR1 as LGHNT and CDR2 as FRNRAP. The CDR3 region is CASGLVLDKQYF. CDR3 nucleotides: TGTGCTAGTGGTTTGGTACTGGACAAGCAGTACTTC.

This chain uses TRBV13 with TRBJ2-7; D uncertain. The CDR3 consists of 13 residues. In germline, CDR1 is PRHDT, CDR2 FYEKMQ (reference sequence). Trimming removed 6 bases at V and 2 bases at J, with 11 bases between. The CDR3 loop is CASRRHGAYEQYF. In DNA form, the CDR3 reads TGTGCCAGCAGGAGGCACGGTGCCTACGAGCAGTACTTC.

This clonotype was seen more than once but under ten times. This chain uses TRBV6-5 with TRBJ1-1; D not resolved. Germline CDR1 reads MNHEY; CDR2 reads SVGAGI. Trimming removed 2 bases from V and 4 bases from J, with 11 bases in between. The CDR3 runs 14 residues. The CDR3 DNA is TGTGCCAGCAGTTACGATCGGTTTCGCACTGAAGCTTTCTTT. As protein: CASSYDRFRTEAFF.

This clonotype was detected only once. This chain connects TRBV5-1 to TRBJ2-2; 9 bases match TRBD1. V shed 2 bases and J 3 bases; nucleotides not matched to a gene: 5. In germline, CDR1 is SGHRS, CDR2 YFSETQ. The CDR3 totals 16 residues. The CDR3 here is CASSLSTGGHTGELFF. CDR3 DNA: TGCGCCAGCAGCTTAAGCACAGGGGGCCACACCGGGGAGCTGTTTTTT.

This clonotype has at least ten counts. This chain links TRBV10-2 with TRBJ2-4, with D possibly being TRBD1 (5 bases). The CDR3 is 15 amino acids. Trimming shortened V by 4 bases and J by 1 base, and 11 bases separated the two germline ends. CDR1 WSHSY and CDR2 SAAADI come from the germline V gene. The CDR3 bases are TGCGCCAGCAGTGGGACACCGAGGGCCAAAAACATTCAGTACTTC. Translating it yields CASSGTPRAKNIQYF.

This clonotype was seen only a few times. A junction boundary mismatches the germline segment, possibly from a read error. The rearrangement uses TRBV12-3 or TRBV12-4 and TRBJ2-7; 7 bases map to TRBD1. This CDR3 has 12 residues. The CDR3 here is CANSLTGREQYF. The CDR3 bases are TGTGCCAACAGTTTGACAGGGCGGGAGCAGTACTTC.